This is a list of T cell receptor beta chains from one sample in a study of Ad26.COV2.S vaccination and SARS-CoV-2 variants. TCRdb keeps only in-frame clones here, not all; method: immunoSEQ multiplex PCR. The data show around 450,000 clones, with roughly nine tenths seen just once and about 2.5% held by the top ten. The specimen comprised peripheral blood, sampled in a trial of Ad26.COV2.S vaccine versus placebo. All receptors derive from a person aged 18-60 years who received the Ad26.COV2.S COVID-19 vaccine or a placebo. CDR3s include the opening cysteine and the closing phenylalanine or tryptophan. A D gene is named only where the DNA matches it firmly. Size is omitted from some rows. Given values are once, few, many or a class for expanded clones.

size,J,D,V,CDR3,DNA
-,TRBJ1-2,-,TRBV29-1,CSVLMYGYTF,TGCAGCGTTCTAATGTATGGCTACACCTTC
-,TRBJ2-7,TRBD1,TRBV27,CASSRTGAYEQYF,TGTGCCAGCAGTCGGACAGGTGCCTACGAGCAGTACTTC
-,TRBJ2-2,-,TRBV9,CASSVASDGFGELFF,TGTGCCAGCAGCGTAGCTTCGGACGGCTTCGGGGAGCTGTTTTTT
once,TRBJ2-5,TRBD2,TRBV3-1/TRBV3-2,CASSQGSGGGTQYF,TGTGCCAGCAGCCAAGGTAGCGGGGGCGGGACCCAGTACTTC
-,TRBJ2-3,-,TRBV5-1,CASSLAVSGSTDTQYF,TGCGCCAGCAGCTTGGCTGTGAGCGGAAGCACAGATACGCAGTATTTT
-,TRBJ2-7,-,TRBV24-1,CATSDSSAGWSYEQYF,TGTGCCACCAGTGATTCCTCTGCGGGGTGGTCCTACGAGCAGTACTTC
-,TRBJ1-2,-,TRBV7-2,CASSLVGGYGYTF,TGTGCCAGCAGCTTAGTCGGGGGCTATGGCTACACCTTC
once,TRBJ2-5,-,TRBV28,CASSSTRDSLETQYF,TGTGCCAGCAGTTCCACCCGGGACTCATTGGAGACCCAGTACTTC
-,TRBJ2-1,TRBD2,TRBV28,CASSLFGGGVNEQFF,TGTGCCAGCAGTTTATTTGGCGGGGGGGTAAATGAGCAGTTCTTC
-,TRBJ2-2,-,TRBV3-1/TRBV3-2,CASSQDPAETANTGELFF,TGTGCCAGCAGCCAAGATCCGGCTGAGACAGCGAACACCGGGGAGCTGTTTTTT
-,TRBJ2-1,-,TRBV10-2,CASTLFPGLEAEQFF,TGCGCCAGCACACTCTTTCCGGGACTGGAGGCTGAGCAGTTCTTC
-,TRBJ2-1,-,TRBV11-2,CASSTRPRQDYNEQFF,TGTGCCAGCAGCACCCGACCTCGCCAGGACTACAATGAGCAGTTCTTC
once,TRBJ2-3,TRBD2,TRBV5-1,CASSQILAGGPGTDTQYF,TGCGCCAGCAGCCAGATACTAGCGGGAGGGCCCGGCACAGATACGCAGTATTTT
-,TRBJ2-1,-,TRBV6-5,CASSYSGTSEREQFF,TGTGCCAGCAGTTACTCAGGGACCTCCGAGAGGGAGCAGTTCTTC
-,TRBJ1-4,TRBD1,TRBV27,CASSLSRTGGTEKLFF,TGTGCCAGCAGTTTATCGCGCACAGGGGGAACCGAAAAACTGTTTTTT
-,TRBJ2-7,-,TRBV4-1,CASSQSLASAFYEQYF,TGCGCCAGCAGCCAAAGTTTAGCCAGTGCGTTCTACGAGCAGTACTTC
-,TRBJ1-2,-,TRBV5-6,CASSLIGMGHYGYTF,TGTGCCAGCAGCTTGATCGGGATGGGGCACTATGGCTACACCTTC
-,TRBJ2-7,-,TRBV6-6,CASSYSGYSTSYEQYF,TGTGCCAGCAGTTACTCCGGCTACTCGACATCCTACGAGCAGTACTTC
-,TRBJ2-3,-,TRBV4-3,CASSQDHAAVDTQYF,TGCGCCAGCAGCCAAGATCACGCGGCAGTTGATACGCAGTATTTT
-,TRBJ2-3,TRBD2,TRBV5-1,CASTPSGGGTDTQYF,TGCGCCAGCACCCCTAGCGGGGGGGGCACAGATACGCAGTATTTT
-,TRBJ1-2,-,TRBV10-3,CAIGLGPRYGYTF,TGTGCCATCGGTTTAGGACCCCGCTATGGCTACACCTTC
-,TRBJ1-2,TRBD1,TRBV13,CASSFSGGDYGYTF,TGTGCCAGCAGCTTTTCAGGGGGAGACTATGGCTACACCTTC
once,TRBJ1-5,-,TRBV28,CASSFNQPQHF,TGTGCCAGCAGTTTTAATCAGCCCCAGCATTTT
-,TRBJ2-1,-,TRBV19,CASSRYFANWDEQFF,TGTGCCAGTAGTAGGTACTTCGCTAACTGGGATGAGCAGTTCTTC
-,TRBJ1-4,-,TRBV27,CASSARSRAEKLFF,TGTGCCAGCAGTGCCCGTTCGAGGGCGGAAAAACTGTTTTTT